One sample yielded the 8 T cell receptor beta chains listed below, sequenced in a study of cytomegalovirus exposure and HLA in healthy donors. The primer mix had 60 Vbeta and 13 Jbeta primers. Profiled with immunoSEQ multiplex PCR; TCRdb holds only in-frame clones, not every one. The sample shows 110,000 or so clones, approximately 79% of them seen only once. Sequenced material: PBMCs. Receptors originate from a man aged 25 to 40 in good health and CMV-seropositive.

This CDR3 reads CSVPGLAGASGEQFF. Here the CDR3 DNA reads TGCAGCGTCCCGGGTCTAGCGGGGGCCTCAGGTGAGCAGTTCTTC. The gene calls are TRBV29-1 and TRBJ2-1; 10 bases agree with TRBD2. V trimming: 6 bases; J trimming: 9 bases; junction bases outside the gene matches: 14. This CDR3 spans 15 amino acids. Germline V gene lookup returns CDR1 SQVTM and CDR2 ANQGSEA.

This clone was observed a handful of times. The chain employs TRBV10-2 and TRBJ2-1; possible D gene TRBD2, 5 bases. This CDR3 has 15 amino acids. Trimming took 4 bases from V and 0 from J, leaving 10 bases between them. Germline CDR1 and CDR2: WSHSY and SAAADI. CDR3 coding DNA: TGCGCCAGCAGTGGACTATCGAGCTCCTACAATGAGCAGTTCTTC. It codes for CASSGLSSSYNEQFF.

This chain's CDR3 is CASSLEPATNEKLFF. CDR3 in DNA: TGCGCCAGCAGCTTGGAGCCCGCAACTAATGAAAAACTGTTTTTT. The rearrangement links TRBV5-1 to TRBJ1-4; D is unresolved. This CDR3 has 15 residues. Germline V gene sequence: CDR1 SGHRS, CDR2 YFSETQ. Trimming removed 0 bases from V and 0 bases from J, with 6 bases in between. The entire variable domain, with the rest obtained from reference TRBV5-1 and TRBJ1-4, is as follows: KAGVTQTPRYLIKTRGQQVTLSCSPISGHRSVSWYQQTPGQGLQFLFEYFSETQRNKGNFPGRFSGRQFSNSRSEMNVSTLELGDSALYLCASSLEPATNEKLFFGSGTQLSVL.

The genes are TRBV19 and TRBJ2-7, with 7 bases identical to TRBD2. The V and J ends lost 1 base and 1 base, in that order; junction bases with no gene match: 1. CDR3 length: 14 residues. Germline CDR1 LNHDA, CDR2 SQIVND (reference sequence). The CDR3: CASSIVAGSYEQYF. The CDR3 coding sequence is TGTGCCAGTAGTATAGTAGCGGGTTCCTACGAGCAGTACTTC.

The chain employs TRBV19 and TRBJ1-2, with a tentative D call TRBD1 (6 bases). The CDR3 runs to 13 residues. CDR1 LNHDA and CDR2 SQIVND come from the germline V gene (reference sequence). Deletions cut 4 bases from V and 3 bases from J, with 9 bases between. CDR3 nucleotides: TGTGCCAGTAGTAACAGGGTCTACTATGGCTACACCTTC. It specifies CASSNRVYYGYTF.

The rearrangement links TRBV10-1 to TRBJ1-5; 9 positions agree with TRBD1. From germline, CDR1 is WNHNN and CDR2 SYGVQD (reference sequence). The CDR3 length is 18 residues. Trimming cost V 3 bases and J 2 bases; bases outside gene matches: 11. CDR3 coding DNA: TGCGCCAGCAGTGATAACCCGGGACAGGGCTGGGGCAATCAGCCCCAGCATTTT. Its translation is CASSDNPGQGWGNQPQHF.

The CDR3, as DNA: TGTGCCAGCAGTTACGGGACTACCCTCGGCGATGAGCAGTTCTTC. Residues: CASSYGTTLGDEQFF. V usage is TRBV2 and J usage is TRBJ2-1, with TRBD2 matching 7 bases. Germline values: CDR1 SNHLY, CDR2 FYNNEI. The CDR3 consists of 15 residues. The trim removed 5 bases at V and 8 bases at J, leaving 12 bases unmatched.

The gene calls are TRBV6-1 and TRBJ2-5, with 11 nucleotides matching TRBD2. V gave up 3 bases and J gave up 2 bases; unmatched junction bases: 2. CDR1 and CDR2 from the germline V gene are MNHNS and SASEGT. The length of the CDR3 is 15 residues. CDR3 nucleotide sequence: TGTGCCAGCAGTGAGATAGCGGGGGGGCAAGAGACCCAGTACTTC. Residues: CASSEIAGGQETQYF.